This TCR beta chain originates from a study of cytomegalovirus exposure and HLA in healthy donors. CDR1 is SGHVS, CDR2 FQNEAQ, per germline. Trimming took 2 bases from V and 8 from J; bases not matched to a gene: 11. The CDR3 extends over 16 amino acids. Primers included in the PCR were 60 Vbeta and 13 Jbeta primers. This table comes from immunoSEQ multiplex PCR, and its TCRdb copy is limited to in-frame clones, with some not included. The sample has some 130,000 clones, roughly 60% seen once. Study conclusions and caveats: In a later analysis, at a false discovery rate of 0.05, about 17,000 TCR beta sequences matched HLA alleles. TCR beta V segments were, for the most part, productive about 87% or about 30% of the time in an earlier analysis.

This clone was recorded only once. Its antigen is as yet unknown. The chain recombines TRBV7-8 with TRBJ1-4; TRBD1 aligns across 7 bases. The receptor comes from a man between 40 and 49 years old in good health and CMV-seropositive. The material sequenced was PBMCs. The CDR3 DNA reads TGTGCCAGCAGCTTACGTCGAGCCGGGACAGCAGAAAAACTGTTTTTT. Translation: CASSLRRAGTAEKLFF.